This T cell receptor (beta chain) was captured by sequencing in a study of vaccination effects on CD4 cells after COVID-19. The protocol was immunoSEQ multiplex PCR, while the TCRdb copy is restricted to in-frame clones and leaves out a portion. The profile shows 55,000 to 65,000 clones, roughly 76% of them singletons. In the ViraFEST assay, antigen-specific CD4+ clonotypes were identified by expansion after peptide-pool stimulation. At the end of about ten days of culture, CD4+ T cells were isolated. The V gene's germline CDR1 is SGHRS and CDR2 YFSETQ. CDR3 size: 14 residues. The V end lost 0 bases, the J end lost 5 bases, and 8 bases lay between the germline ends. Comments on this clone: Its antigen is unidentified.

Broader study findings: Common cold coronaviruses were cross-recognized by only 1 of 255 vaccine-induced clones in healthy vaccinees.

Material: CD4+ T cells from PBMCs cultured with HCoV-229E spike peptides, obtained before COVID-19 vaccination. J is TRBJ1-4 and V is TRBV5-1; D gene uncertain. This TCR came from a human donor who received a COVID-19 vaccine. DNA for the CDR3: TGCGCCAGCAGCTTGGACAGCCTAAATGAAAAACTGTTTTTT. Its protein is CASSLDSLNEKLFF.